The source of this T cell receptor (beta chain) is a study of T cells in narcolepsy. Study details: Patients with NT1 or NT2 and healthy control donors were enrolled. Overall study results and limits: Reportedly, autoreactive clonotypes were serially detected in patients' blood but not controls'. Autoreactive HCRT-specific and TRIB2-specific clonotypes were marked in same-patient CSF-versus-blood CD4+ comparisons. In some patient and control memory CD4+ samples, autoreactive clones were absent.

Per the germline V gene, CDR1 is SGHNT and CDR2 is YYREEE (reference sequence). The CDR3 length is 13 residues. The trim removed 3 bases at V and 4 bases at J, leaving 2 bases unmatched. The protocol was immunoSEQ multiplex PCR, while the TCRdb copy is restricted to in-frame clones and leaves out a portion. The sample lists approximately 32,000 clones; roughly four fifths were seen once. Of note for this clone: As yet, its antigen is unknown.

The rearrangement uses TRBV5-4 and TRBJ1-1, with TRBD1 matching 8 bases. Sequenced sample: CD45RA- memory CD4+ T cells from PBMCs. This sequence was found in a human donor with narcolepsy. The CDR3 bases are TGTGCCAGCAGCTACGACAGGGGCACTGAAGCTTTCTTT. Its translation is CASSYDRGTEAFF.